This TCR beta chain comes out of a study of identical twins. Study-wide points: Beta out-of-frame twin sharing showed a weaker excess. Memory repertoires lacked the insertion deficit that abundant cord blood beta clonotypes showed.

This clonotype has ten or more counts. Its target is unknown. Unique molecular identifiers were present on cDNA, and template switching added a universal primer site. TCRdb passed the 5' RACE reads through MiXCR, listing each CDR3 protein once. The data hold more than 200,000 distinct CDR3 sequences, with less than 9.5% observed a single time. The receptor comes from a woman in her late teens or twenties in good health. The sample consisted of memory (CD45RO+) T cells sorted from blood.

The CDR3 sequence: CASSRGAYEQYF. The CDR3 DNA sequence: TGTGCCAGCAGCCGAGGGGCCTACGAGCAGTACTTC. The chain carries TRBV3-1 and TRBJ2-7; D may be TRBD1 or TRBD2 (5 bases each). Between the trimmed V and J ends, which lost 4 bases and 2 bases, there was a span of 6 bases. CDR3 length: 12 amino acids. CDR1 and CDR2 (germline): LGHDT, YNNKEL (reference sequence).